The 32 T cell receptor beta chains reported below all come from one sample, sequenced in a study of T cells in Graves' hyperthyroidism and ophthalmopathy. From RNA transcripts, TCR beta CDR3 regions were amplified. The TCR CDR3 first-round RT-PCR relied on the HTBI primer set. TCRdb fed the multiplex PCR reads into MiXCR, producing one record per CDR3 protein. The sample records approximately 530,000 distinct CDR3 sequences, roughly 17% being singletons. The sequenced sample consisted of blood. The receptors derive from a woman aged 18-30 years with Graves' hyperthyroidism.

As concerns this clonotype: A much larger clone lies one base from this, so it may be a read error. The rearrangement links TRBV7-9 to TRBJ1-4, with a weak D call TRBD1 (6 bases). The CDR3 is 16 amino acids. Trimming removed 1 base at V and 11 bases at J, with 20 bases between. Germline loops: CDR1 SEHNR, CDR2 FQNEAQ (reference sequence). CDR3 sequence (DNA): TGTGCCAGCAGCTTAGTCGGCGGGGTACAGGGCGCGAAACTGTTTTTT. The encoded protein is CASSLVGGVQGAKLFF.

The chain is built from TRBV20-1 and TRBJ2-7, with D hard to call. This CDR3 comprises 14 residues. V lost 5 bases to trimming and J lost 0 bases, with 14 bases between them. CDR1 and CDR2 (germline): DFQATT, SNEGSKA (reference sequence). CDR3 loop: CSALDFPSSYEQYF. The CDR3 DNA reads TGCAGTGCTCTCGATTTCCCGAGCTCCTACGAGCAGTACTTC.

This clonotype was picked up many times. The J gene is TRBJ2-5, the V gene TRBV7-9; D not resolved. Germline CDR1 and CDR2: SEHNR and FQNEAQ (reference sequence). The CDR3 contains 14 residues. V lost 1 base to trimming and J lost 1 base, with 7 bases between them. The CDR3 here is CASSLGVFQETQYF. The CDR3 DNA sequence: TGTGCCAGCAGCTTAGGTGTGTTCCAAGAGACCCAGTACTTC.

This chain links TRBV5-5 with TRBJ1-4, with a possible D match to TRBD1 (5 bases). The germline gives CDR1 SGHKS, CDR2 YYEKEE (reference sequence). The CDR3 loop spans 15 amino acids. The V end lost 5 bases, the J end lost 7 bases, and 18 bases lay between the germline ends. In DNA form, the CDR3 reads TGTGCCAGCAGTTCCCTTAGGGGAAAGGGTGAAAAACTGTTTTTT. This sequence encodes CASSSLRGKGEKLFF.

At least ten counts were recorded for this clonotype. V and J are TRBV5-1 and TRBJ2-7; maybe TRBD1 (5 bases). CDR1 and CDR2 from the germline V gene are SGHRS and YFSETQ. This CDR3 contains 14 residues. The V and J ends lost 0 bases and 4 bases respectively, with 11 bases between them. As DNA, the CDR3 is TGCGCCAGCAGCTTGGTACAGGCCCCGTACGAGCAGTACTTC. Residues: CASSLVQAPYEQYF.

This clonotype has a handful of counts. The chain carries TRBV5-6 and TRBJ2-1; 9 bases match TRBD2. In germline, CDR1 is SGHDT, CDR2 YYEEEE. With V trimmed by 0 bases and J by 7 bases, 17 bases remained unmatched. The CDR3 extends over 19 amino acids. In nucleotides, the CDR3 is TGTGCCAGCAGCTTGGCCGGGACCTTTGCGGGAGGGCCGGGAAATGAGCAGTTCTTC. Amino acids: CASSLAGTFAGGPGNEQFF.

This rearrangement joins TRBV6-5 to TRBJ1-6, with no clear D. The CDR3 totals 17 residues. V was cut by 0 bases and J by 0 bases, with 9 bases left in between. The germline gives CDR1 MNHEY, CDR2 SVGAGI. CDR3: CASSYSAHPSYNSPLHF. DNA of the CDR3: TGTGCCAGCAGTTACTCTGCACACCCCTCCTATAATTCACCCCTCCACTTT.

This clonotype was counted a few times. The chain couples TRBV24-1 to TRBJ2-1; D not certain. The CDR3 sequence is 17 residues long. The V gene lost 4 bases and the J gene lost 4 bases, with 19 bases spanning the gap. Looked up from germline, CDR1 is KGHDR and CDR2 is SFDVKD. The CDR3: CATSDRVGNNPYNEQFF. As DNA, the CDR3 is TGTGCCACCAGTGACCGGGTTGGAAATAACCCATACAATGAGCAGTTCTTC.

This clonotype was recorded a few times. The rearrangement uses TRBV29-1 and TRBJ1-1; tentative D call: TRBD1 (6 bases). Trimming took 8 bases from V and 0 from J, leaving 13 bases between them. Germline assignment: CDR1 SQVTM and CDR2 ANQGSEA. This CDR3 spans 13 amino acids. The CDR3 reads CSIRGQMNTEAFF. The CDR3 coding sequence is TGCAGCATAAGGGGACAAATGAACACTGAAGCTTTCTTT.

This clonotype has just a few counts. The germline gene is not matched at one end of the junction; a read error may be the cause. This chain links TRBV7-2 with TRBJ2-7, with D possibly matching TRBD1 (6 bases). Looked up from germline, CDR1 is SGHTA and CDR2 is FQGNSA. This CDR3 region has 14 residues. The CDR3 is CASSPQGTNYEQYF. In DNA form, the CDR3 reads TGCGCCAGCAGCCCACAGGGAACGAACTACGAGCAGTACTTC. Together with reference TRBV7-2 and TRBJ2-7, the CDR3 gives the full variable domain: GAGVSQSPSNKVTEKGKDVELRCDPISGHTALYWYRQSLGQGLEFLIYFQGNSAPDKSGLPSDRFSAERTGGSVSTLTIQRTQQEDSAVYLCASSPQGTNYEQYFGPGTRLTVT.

The J gene is TRBJ2-1, the V gene TRBV28; D uncertain. The germline gives CDR1 MDHEN, CDR2 SYDVKM. The germline V and J ends were trimmed by 6 bases and 9 bases, with 9 bases remaining between them. The CDR3 sequence is 11 residues long. CDR3 sequence reads: CASSPAAEQFF. The DNA for the CDR3 is TGTGCCAGCAGCCCCGCCGCTGAGCAGTTCTTC.

The chain joins TRBV7-9 to TRBJ2-4; no definite D call. V was clipped by 5 bases and J by 0 bases, with 14 bases between them. The CDR3 runs 16 residues. Germline values: CDR1 SEHNR, CDR2 FQNEAQ (reference sequence). For the CDR3, the DNA is TGTGCCAGCAGCGCCAGCAGTTACCTAGCCAAAAACATTCAGTACTTC. Its translation is CASSASSYLAKNIQYF. The complete variable domain, with remaining parts taken from reference TRBV7-9 and TRBJ2-4, reads DTGVSQNPRHKITKRGQNVTFRCDPISEHNRLYWYRQTLGQGPEFLTYFQNEAQLEKSRLLSDRFSAERPKGSFSTLEIQRTEQGDSAMYLCASSASSYLAKNIQYFGAGTRLSVL.

This clonotype was recorded many times. The V gene is TRBV20-1, the J gene TRBJ2-1, with D hard to call. V lost 3 bases to trimming and J lost 6 bases, with 9 bases between them. The CDR3 spans 12 residues. Germline V lookup: CDR1 DFQATT, CDR2 SNEGSKA (reference sequence). The CDR3 reads CSASNPRNEQFF. Here the CDR3 DNA reads TGCAGTGCTAGTAACCCGCGCAATGAGCAGTTCTTC.

This clonotype was seen at least ten times. V gene TRBV2 combines with J gene TRBJ2-1, with TRBD2 identical over 8 bases. The germline V gene encodes CDR1 SNHLY and CDR2 FYNNEI. The trim removed 6 bases at V and 8 bases at J, leaving 9 bases unmatched. CDR3 length: 14 residues. CDR3 sequence (DNA): TGTGCCAGCAGCCCCGGGGGGGGGACGTATGAGCAGTTCTTC. It encodes CASSPGGGTYEQFF.

This clonotype was recorded a few times. The rearrangement joins TRBV28 to TRBJ2-7; a possible D gene is TRBD1 (6 bases). This CDR3 is built from 15 residues. Germline CDR1 reads MDHEN; CDR2 reads SYDVKM. Trimming took 6 bases from V and 4 from J, leaving 19 bases between them. The CDR3 DNA is TGTGCCAGCAGGGAATTGGGGCAGGGGCGGTACGAGCAGTACTTC. This gives the protein CASRELGQGRYEQYF. Together with reference TRBV28 and TRBJ2-7, the CDR3 gives the full variable domain: DVKVTQSSRYLVKRTGEKVFLECVQDMDHENMFWYRQDPGLGLRLIYFSYDVKMKEKGDIPEGYSVSREKKERFSLILESASTNQTSMYLCASRELGQGRYEQYFGPGTRLTVT.

This clonotype has a handful of counts. The chain links TRBV6-2 or TRBV6-3 to TRBJ2-3; D is perhaps TRBD1 or TRBD2 (5 bases each). The CDR3 runs 17 residues. V lost 2 bases and J 2 bases, leaving 17 bases between the germline ends. CDR1 and CDR2 (germline): MNHEY, SVGEGT. The CDR3 region has the DNA TGTGCCAGCAGTTACCACCGGGGCCTACAACTCACAGATACGCAGTATTTT. Translation: CASSYHRGLQLTDTQYF.

This chain uses TRBV5-6 with TRBJ2-7; 9 bases align to TRBD1. V dropped 1 base and J dropped 3; count of bases not matched to a gene: 11. Germline CDR1 is SGHDT and CDR2 is YYEEEE. This CDR3 spans 17 amino acids. CDR3 bases: TGTGCCAGCAGCTTGATAGATCTGGGACAGGGAGTCTACGAGCAGTACTTC. The encoded protein is CASSLIDLGQGVYEQYF.

This clonotype was counted only a few times. This chain uses TRBV2 with TRBJ1-5; D is unresolved. V lost 2 bases and J 4 bases, leaving 12 bases between the germline ends. Looked up from germline, CDR1 is SNHLY and CDR2 is FYNNEI. This CDR3 comprises 15 residues. CDR3 sequence (DNA): TGTGCCAGCAGTGAATCCGGTGGGTGGAATCAGCCCCAGCATTTT. Translating gives CASSESGGWNQPQHF.

This clonotype was seen at least ten times. At one end, the junction sequence differs from germline, possibly due to a read error. The chain carries TRBV6-6 and TRBJ1-1; no clear D gene. The CDR3 contains 14 residues. Germline-derived CDR1 and CDR2 are MNHNY and SVGAGI (reference sequence). The CDR3 nucleotides are TGTGCCAGCAGGTACTACTTAGGGAACACTGAAGCTTTCTTT. It encodes CASRYYLGNTEAFF.

This clonotype was recorded at least ten times. The rearrangement links TRBV30 to TRBJ2-3, with a possible D match to TRBD2 (6 bases). V lost 0 bases and J 2 bases, leaving 12 bases between the germline ends. The germline gives CDR1 GTSNPN, CDR2 SVGIG (reference sequence). The CDR3 extends over 15 amino acids. The CDR3 DNA is TGTGCCTGGAGTGTACGGGCGGGAATCACAGATACGCAGTATTTT. It specifies CAWSVRAGITDTQYF.

This clonotype was counted many times. This chain links TRBV24-1 with TRBJ2-5; D is unclear. The length of the CDR3 is 14 residues. CDR1 KGHDR and CDR2 SFDVKD come from the germline V gene. V lost 4 bases and J lost 1, with 9 bases in between. The CDR3 region is CATSDAPPQETQYF. In nucleotides, the CDR3 is TGTGCCACCAGTGACGCCCCACCCCAAGAGACCCAGTACTTC.

This clonotype turned up a few times. The chain combines TRBV4-1 with TRBJ1-3, with D unresolved. Germline CDR1 reads MGHRA; CDR2 reads YSYEKL. V lost 2 bases and J 1 base, leaving 18 bases between the germline ends. The CDR3 has 18 residues. CDR3 in amino acids: CASSQFRTGKFSGNTIYF. The CDR3, as DNA: TGCGCCAGCAGCCAATTTCGCACGGGAAAATTTTCTGGAAACACCATATATTTT.

The table lists this clonotype with many counts. The J gene is TRBJ2-7, the V gene TRBV24-1; D is ambiguous. Trimming took 3 bases from V and 0 from J, leaving 11 bases between them. The germline V gene has CDR1 KGHDR and CDR2 SFDVKD. The length of the CDR3 is 15 residues. CDR3 bases: TGTGCCACCAGTGATAGTCTTGAGAGCTCCTACGAGCAGTACTTC. Translated: CATSDSLESSYEQYF.

The table lists this clonotype with a few counts. The chain couples TRBV29-1 to TRBJ1-1, with D perhaps TRBD1 (5 bases). Trimming stripped 4 bases from V and 2 bases from J, with 11 bases between. The CDR3 consists of 13 residues. Germline V gene lookup returns CDR1 SQVTM and CDR2 ANQGSEA. CDR3 protein: CSVVGAINTEAFF. The DNA of the CDR3 is TGCAGCGTTGTTGGGGCAATTAACACTGAAGCTTTCTTT.

This clonotype was counted between two and nine times. At one of its ends the junction is not consistent with the germline gene, which may arise from a read error. The gene calls are TRBV2 and TRBJ2-3, with 15 positions matching TRBD2. The germline CDR1 and CDR2 sequences are SNHLY and FYNNEI. This CDR3 has 14 amino acids. CDR3 sequence reads: CAKGTSGGPETQYF. CDR3 nucleotides: TGTGCCAAAGGGACTAGCGGGGGGCCAGAGACGCAGTATTTT.

The chain links TRBV4-1 to TRBJ2-7; maybe TRBD2 (7 bases). V lost 0 bases and J lost 4, with 16 bases in between. Germline loops: CDR1 MGHRA, CDR2 YSYEKL. The length of the CDR3 is 16 residues. Written as DNA, the CDR3 is TGCGCCAGCAGCCAAGAAATCCGGGGGAGGGGGTACGAGCAGTACTTC. Amino acids: CASSQEIRGRGYEQYF.

This clonotype occurred a few times. The gene calls are TRBV7-3 and TRBJ2-3, with D possibly being TRBD1 or TRBD2 (6 bases each). The CDR3 has 13 amino acids. CDR1 SGHTA and CDR2 FQGTGA come from the germline V gene. Trimming stripped 5 bases from V and 5 bases from J, with 11 bases between. In DNA, the CDR3 is TGTGCCAGCAGCAAGGGGGGCGGAGATACGCAGTATTTT. Encoded protein: CASSKGGGDTQYF.

J is TRBJ2-3 and V is TRBV5-1; 13 bases are a match to TRBD2. The CDR3 loop spans 18 amino acids. The V segment lost 4 bases and the J segment 2 bases; nucleotides outside the gene matches: 10. Germline CDR1 is SGHRS and CDR2 is YFSETQ. The DNA for the CDR3 is TGCGCCAGCAGCCTACTAGCGGGAGGGCCCTCTTTCACAGATACGCAGTATTTT. Amino acids: CASSLLAGGPSFTDTQYF. Combining the CDR3 with reference TRBV5-1 and TRBJ2-3 gives the whole variable domain KAGVTQTPRYLIKTRGQQVTLSCSPISGHRSVSWYQQTPGQGLQFLFEYFSETQRNKGNFPGRFSGRQFSNSRSEMNVSTLELGDSALYLCASSLLAGGPSFTDTQYFGPGTRLTVL.

This clonotype was detected a few times. The chain recombines TRBV11-3 with TRBJ1-2; maybe TRBD1 (6 bases). Trimming left V 2 bases short and J 2 bases short, with 12 bases between. The V gene's germline CDR1 is SGHNT and CDR2 YENEEA. The CDR3 covers 15 residues. For the CDR3, the DNA is TGTGCCAGCAGCTTACTGCCAGGGGCAAACTATGGCTACACCTTC. This codes for CASSLLPGANYGYTF.

This clonotype has at least ten counts. V usage is TRBV6-2 or TRBV6-3 and J usage is TRBJ1-1; D perhaps matches TRBD1 (6 bases). Germline V gene data show CDR1 as MNHEY and CDR2 as SVGEGT. V was cut by 6 bases and J by 4 bases, with 15 bases left in between. The CDR3 is 14 amino acids. CDR3 nucleotide sequence: TGTGCCAGCAGAAATACAGGGCGTTTCACTGAAGCTTTCTTT. Translating gives CASRNTGRFTEAFF.

This clonotype has at least ten counts. The CDR3 DNA follows: TGTGCCAGCAGTTTCTCGGAGACATACAATGAGCAGTTCTTC. Encoded protein: CASSFSETYNEQFF. The chain uses TRBV12-3 or TRBV12-4 and TRBJ2-1; D ambiguous. The CDR3 sequence is 14 residues long. Trimming left V 3 bases short and J 4 bases short, with 10 bases between.

This clonotype was observed a few times. The rearrangement uses TRBV15 and TRBJ1-2, with 10 bases identical to TRBD1. Germline V lookup: CDR1 LNHNV, CDR2 YYDKDF (reference sequence). This CDR3 is built from 18 residues. With 3 bases clipped from V and 1 base from J, the junction kept 11 bases outside the gene matches. The CDR3 loop reads CATSSEGTGALLNYGYTF. CDR3 DNA: TGTGCCACCAGCAGTGAAGGGACAGGGGCCCTTCTTAACTATGGCTACACCTTC.